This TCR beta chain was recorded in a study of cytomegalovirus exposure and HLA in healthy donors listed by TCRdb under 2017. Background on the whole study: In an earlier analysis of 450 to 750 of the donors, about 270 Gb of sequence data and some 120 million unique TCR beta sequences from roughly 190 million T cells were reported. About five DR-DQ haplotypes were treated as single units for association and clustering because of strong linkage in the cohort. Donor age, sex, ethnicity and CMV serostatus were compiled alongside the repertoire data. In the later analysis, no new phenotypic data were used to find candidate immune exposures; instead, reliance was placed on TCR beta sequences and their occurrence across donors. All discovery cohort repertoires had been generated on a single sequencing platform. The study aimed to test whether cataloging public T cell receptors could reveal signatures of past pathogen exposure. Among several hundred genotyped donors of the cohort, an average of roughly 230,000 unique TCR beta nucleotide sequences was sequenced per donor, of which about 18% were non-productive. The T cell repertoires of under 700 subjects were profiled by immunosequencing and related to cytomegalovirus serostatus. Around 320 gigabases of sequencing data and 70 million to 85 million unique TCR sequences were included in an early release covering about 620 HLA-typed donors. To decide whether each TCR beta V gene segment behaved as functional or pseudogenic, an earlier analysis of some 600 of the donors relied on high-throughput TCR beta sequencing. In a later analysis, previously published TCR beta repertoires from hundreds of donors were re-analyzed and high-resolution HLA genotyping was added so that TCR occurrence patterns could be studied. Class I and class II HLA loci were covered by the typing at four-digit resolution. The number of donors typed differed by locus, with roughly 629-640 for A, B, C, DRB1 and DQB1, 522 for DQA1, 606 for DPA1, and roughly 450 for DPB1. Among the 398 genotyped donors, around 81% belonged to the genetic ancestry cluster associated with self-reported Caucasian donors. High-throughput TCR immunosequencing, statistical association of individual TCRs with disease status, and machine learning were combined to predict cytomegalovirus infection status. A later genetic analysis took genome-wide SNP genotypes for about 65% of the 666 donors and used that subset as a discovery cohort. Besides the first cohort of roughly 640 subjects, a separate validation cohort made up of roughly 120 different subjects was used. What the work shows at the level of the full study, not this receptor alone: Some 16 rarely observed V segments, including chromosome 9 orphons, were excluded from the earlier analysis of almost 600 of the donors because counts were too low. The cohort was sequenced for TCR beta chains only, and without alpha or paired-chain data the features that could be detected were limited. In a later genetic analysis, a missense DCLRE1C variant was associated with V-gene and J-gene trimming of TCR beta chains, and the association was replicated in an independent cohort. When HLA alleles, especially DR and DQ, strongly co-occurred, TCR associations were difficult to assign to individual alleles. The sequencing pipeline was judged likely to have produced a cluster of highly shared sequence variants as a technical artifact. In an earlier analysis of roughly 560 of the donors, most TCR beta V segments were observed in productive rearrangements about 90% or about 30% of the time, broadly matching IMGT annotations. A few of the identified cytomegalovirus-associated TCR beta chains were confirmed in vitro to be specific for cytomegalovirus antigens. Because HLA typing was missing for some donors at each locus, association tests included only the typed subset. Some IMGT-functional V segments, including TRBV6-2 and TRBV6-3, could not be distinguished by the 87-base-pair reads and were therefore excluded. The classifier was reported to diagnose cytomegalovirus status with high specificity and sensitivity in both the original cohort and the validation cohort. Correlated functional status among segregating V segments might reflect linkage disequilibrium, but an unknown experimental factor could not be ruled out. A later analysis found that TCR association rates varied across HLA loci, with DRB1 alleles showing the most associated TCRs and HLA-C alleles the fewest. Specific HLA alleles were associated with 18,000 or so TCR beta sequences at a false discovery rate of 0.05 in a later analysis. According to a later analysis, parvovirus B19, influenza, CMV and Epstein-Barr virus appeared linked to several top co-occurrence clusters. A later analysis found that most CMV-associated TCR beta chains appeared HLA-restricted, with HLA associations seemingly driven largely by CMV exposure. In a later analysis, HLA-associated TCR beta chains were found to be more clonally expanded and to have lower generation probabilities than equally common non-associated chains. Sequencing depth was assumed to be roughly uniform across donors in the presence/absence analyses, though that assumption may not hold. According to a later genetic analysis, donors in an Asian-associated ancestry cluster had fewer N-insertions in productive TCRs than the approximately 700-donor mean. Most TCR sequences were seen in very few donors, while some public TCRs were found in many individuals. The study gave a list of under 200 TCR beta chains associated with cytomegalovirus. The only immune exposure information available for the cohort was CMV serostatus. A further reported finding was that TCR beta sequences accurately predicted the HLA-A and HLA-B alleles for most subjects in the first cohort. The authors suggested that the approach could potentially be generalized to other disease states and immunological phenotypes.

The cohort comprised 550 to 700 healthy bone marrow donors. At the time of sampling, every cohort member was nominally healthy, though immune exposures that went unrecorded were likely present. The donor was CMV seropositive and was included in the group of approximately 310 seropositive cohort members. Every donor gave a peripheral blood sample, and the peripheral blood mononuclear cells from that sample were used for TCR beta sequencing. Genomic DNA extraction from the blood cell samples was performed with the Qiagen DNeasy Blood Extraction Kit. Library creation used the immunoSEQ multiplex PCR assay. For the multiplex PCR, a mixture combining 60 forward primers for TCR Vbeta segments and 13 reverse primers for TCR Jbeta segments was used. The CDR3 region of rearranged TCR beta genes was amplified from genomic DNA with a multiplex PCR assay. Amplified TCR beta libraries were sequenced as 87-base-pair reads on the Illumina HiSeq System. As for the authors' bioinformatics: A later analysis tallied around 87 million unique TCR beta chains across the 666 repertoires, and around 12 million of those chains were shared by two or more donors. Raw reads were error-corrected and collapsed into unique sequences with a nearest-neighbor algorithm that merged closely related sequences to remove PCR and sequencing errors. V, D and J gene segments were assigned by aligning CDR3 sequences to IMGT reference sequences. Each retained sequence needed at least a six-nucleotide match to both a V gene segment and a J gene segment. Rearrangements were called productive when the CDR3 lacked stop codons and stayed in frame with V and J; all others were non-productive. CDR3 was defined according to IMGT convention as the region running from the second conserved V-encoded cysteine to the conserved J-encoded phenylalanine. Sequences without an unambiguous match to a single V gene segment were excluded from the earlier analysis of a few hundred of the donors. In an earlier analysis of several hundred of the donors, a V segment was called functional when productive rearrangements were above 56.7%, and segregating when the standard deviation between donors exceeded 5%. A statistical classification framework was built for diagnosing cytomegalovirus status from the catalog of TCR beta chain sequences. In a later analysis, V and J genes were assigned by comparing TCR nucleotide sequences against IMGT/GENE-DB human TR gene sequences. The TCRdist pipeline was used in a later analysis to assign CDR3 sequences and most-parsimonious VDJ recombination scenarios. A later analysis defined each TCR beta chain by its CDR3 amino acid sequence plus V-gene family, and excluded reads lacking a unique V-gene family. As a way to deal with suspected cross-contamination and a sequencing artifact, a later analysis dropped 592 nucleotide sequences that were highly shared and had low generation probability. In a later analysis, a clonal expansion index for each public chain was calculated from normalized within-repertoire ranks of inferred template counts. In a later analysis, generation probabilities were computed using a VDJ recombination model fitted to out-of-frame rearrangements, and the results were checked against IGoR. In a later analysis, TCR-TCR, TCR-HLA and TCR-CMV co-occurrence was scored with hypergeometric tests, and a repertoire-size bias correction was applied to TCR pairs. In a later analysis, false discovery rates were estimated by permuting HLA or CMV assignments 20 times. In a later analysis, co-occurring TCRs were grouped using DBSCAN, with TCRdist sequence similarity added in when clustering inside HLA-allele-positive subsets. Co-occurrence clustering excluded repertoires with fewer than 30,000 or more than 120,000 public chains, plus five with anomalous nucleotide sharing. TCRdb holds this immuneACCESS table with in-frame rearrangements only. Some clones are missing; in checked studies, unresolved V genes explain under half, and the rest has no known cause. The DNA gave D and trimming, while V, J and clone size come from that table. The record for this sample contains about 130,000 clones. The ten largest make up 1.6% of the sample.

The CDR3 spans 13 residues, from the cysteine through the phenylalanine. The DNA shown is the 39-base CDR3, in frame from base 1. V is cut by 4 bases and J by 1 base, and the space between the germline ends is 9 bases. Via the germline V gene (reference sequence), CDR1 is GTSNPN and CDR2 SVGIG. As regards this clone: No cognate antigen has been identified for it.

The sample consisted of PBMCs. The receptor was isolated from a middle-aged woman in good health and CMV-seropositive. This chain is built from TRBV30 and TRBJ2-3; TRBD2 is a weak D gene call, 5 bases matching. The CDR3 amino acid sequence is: CAWNEGGTDTQYF. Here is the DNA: TGTGCCTGGAACGAGGGAGGCACAGATACGCAGTATTTT.